These 2 T cell receptor beta chains were all obtained from the same sample, sequenced in a study of blood T cells in healthy people across ages. A second 7 to 11 cycle PCR used barcoded and J-beta primers. TCRdb re-called the 5' RACE reads through MiXCR, storing one row per CDR3 protein. The table has some 640,000 distinct CDR3 sequences, approximately 30% seen once. Sequencing used blood. The receptors were sampled from a woman of 80 years or more in good health.

This chain joins TRBV28 and TRBJ1-4, with a weak D call TRBD1 (6 bases). V lost 5 bases and J lost 8, with 21 bases in between. This CDR3 has 16 amino acids. Germline V gene data show CDR1 as MDHEN and CDR2 as SYDVKM. CDR3 loop: CASSTPTGPRSEKLFF. CDR3 nucleotides: TGTGCCAGCAGTACACCGACAGGACCCCGGTCGGAAAAACTGTTTTTT.

This chain links TRBV7-6 with TRBJ2-1; the match to TRBD2 covers 9 bases. Per germline, CDR1 SGHVS and CDR2 FNYEAQ. The length of the CDR3 is 13 residues. V was clipped by 4 bases and J by 12 bases; unmatched bases: 7. This CDR3 is CASSYSGGSGQFF. In DNA form, the CDR3 reads TGTGCCAGCAGCTATAGCGGGGGTAGCGGGCAGTTCTTC.